This entry lists 11 T cell receptor beta chains sequenced from one sample in a study of blood T cell repertoires in COVID-19. Produced via immunoSEQ multiplex PCR; TCRdb's table is partial and in-frame only. The profile shows roughly 200,000 clones, more than 80% of them singletons. The sample was PBMCs or T cells enriched from blood (not recorded which). These receptors came from a man between 40 and 49 years old who had recovered from COVID-19.

The chain couples TRBV2 to TRBJ2-1; TRBD2 is a possible D gene (6 bases). Per the germline V gene, CDR1 is SNHLY and CDR2 is FYNNEI. This CDR3 is 15 amino acids long. Trimming took 4 bases from V and 2 from J, leaving 12 bases between them. The CDR3 here is CASSVLSGAYNEQFF. The CDR3, as DNA: TGTGCCAGCAGTGTGCTTAGCGGTGCCTACAATGAGCAGTTCTTC.

This clone was picked up one time. The chain recombines TRBV19 with TRBJ1-2; D perhaps matches TRBD1 (6 bases). In germline, CDR1 is LNHDA, CDR2 SQIVND (reference sequence). The CDR3 loop spans 14 amino acids. Trimming took 5 bases from V and 5 from J, leaving 15 bases between them. This CDR3 reads CASSLRDKTYGYTF. The CDR3 DNA is TGTGCCAGTAGTCTCCGGGACAAAACTTATGGCTACACCTTC. Filled out from reference TRBV19 and TRBJ1-2, the complete variable domain reads DGGITQSPKYLFRKEGQNVTLSCEQNLNHDAMYWYRQDPGQGLRLIYYSQIVNDFQKGDIAEGYSVSREKKESFPLTVTSAQKNPTAFYLCASSLRDKTYGYTFGSGTRLTVV.

V is TRBV7-2 and J is TRBJ2-3, with 8 bases that match TRBD2. With V trimmed by 1 base and J by 2 bases, 2 bases remained unmatched. The germline V gene has CDR1 SGHTA and CDR2 FQGNSA. The CDR3 has 15 residues. CDR3 DNA sequence: TGTGCCAGCAGCTTAGGCGGGGGGCACACAGATACGCAGTATTTT. It specifies CASSLGGGHTDTQYF.

The chain couples TRBV11-1 to TRBJ2-5, with TRBD2 identical over 7 bases. This CDR3 contains 15 residues. The trim removed 4 bases at V and 5 bases at J, leaving 10 bases unmatched. Looked up from germline, CDR1 is SGHAT and CDR2 is FQDESV (reference sequence). The CDR3 DNA reads as TGTGCCAGCAGCTGGGACTCGGGGGGTGTGGAGACCCAGTACTTC. It is translated as CASSWDSGGVETQYF.

The chain has TRBV5-1 and TRBJ2-7; the D gene is possibly TRBD1 (6 bases). Looked up from germline, CDR1 is SGHRS and CDR2 is YFSETQ. V lost 4 bases to trimming and J lost 3 bases, with 11 bases between them. There are 13 residues in the CDR3. This chain's CDR3 is CASSPRTVYEQYF. In DNA form, the CDR3 reads TGCGCCAGCAGCCCCAGGACAGTCTACGAGCAGTACTTC. The full variable domain, in which reference TRBV5-1 and TRBJ2-7 provide the parts outside the CDR3, is KAGVTQTPRYLIKTRGQQVTLSCSPISGHRSVSWYQQTPGQGLQFLFEYFSETQRNKGNFPGRFSGRQFSNSRSEMNVSTLELGDSALYLCASSPRTVYEQYFGPGTRLTVT.

This clone was detected only once. V and J are TRBV19 and TRBJ1-1; D unclear. There are 12 residues in the CDR3. The V and J ends lost 5 bases and 1 base respectively, with 5 bases between them. Germline loops: CDR1 LNHDA, CDR2 SQIVND (reference sequence). The CDR3 spells CASSSQNTEAFF. Here the CDR3 DNA reads TGTGCCAGTAGTTCCCAGAACACTGAAGCTTTCTTT.

This rearrangement joins TRBV10-1 to TRBJ2-7; TRBD2 matches at 7 bases. Germline CDR1 reads WNHNN; CDR2 reads SYGVQD (reference sequence). This CDR3 region has 17 residues. V shed 7 bases and J 1 base; nucleotides not matched to a gene: 16. The CDR3 bases are TGCGCCAGCAACGTCCGGGAGGAAGGAGAAATGTCCTACGAGCAGTACTTC. It codes for CASNVREEGEMSYEQYF.

This clone was picked up one time. This chain links TRBV2 with TRBJ1-2; D might be TRBD1 (5 bases). CDR1 SNHLY and CDR2 FYNNEI come from the germline V gene. V gave up 4 bases and J gave up 1 base, with 16 bases separating them. CDR3 size: 16 residues. CDR3 protein: CASSGGWGRDNYGYTF. CDR3 nucleotides: TGTGCCAGCAGTGGAGGTTGGGGCAGGGATAACTATGGCTACACCTTC.

The J gene is TRBJ1-5, the V gene TRBV27; D is unresolved. This CDR3 contains 15 residues. V lost 5 bases and J lost 0, with 11 bases in between. Germline values: CDR1 MNHEY, CDR2 SMNVEV (reference sequence). The CDR3 reads CASSLIGNSNQPQHF. The CDR3 DNA sequence: TGTGCCAGCAGTCTCATCGGGAATAGCAATCAGCCCCAGCATTTT.

V is TRBV19 and J is TRBJ1-2, with TRBD1 identical over 12 bases. CDR3 length equals 17 residues. Losses at the gene ends were 9 bases for V and 4 bases for J; bases not matched to a gene: 15. Germline V gene data show CDR1 as LNHDA and CDR2 as SQIVND (reference sequence). The CDR3 is CASQTRDRGRIGYGYTF. The DNA of the CDR3 is TGTGCCAGCCAGACCCGGGACAGGGGGCGTATTGGCTATGGCTACACCTTC.

Within the sample, this clone is medium-sized. The chain uses TRBV5-1 and TRBJ2-2; TRBD2 is a possible D gene (5 bases). The CDR3 is 16 amino acids. Between the trimmed V and J ends, which lost 4 bases and 5 bases, there was a span of 18 bases. Per germline, CDR1 SGHRS and CDR2 YFSETQ. The CDR3 protein is CASSPKTDYRTGELFF. The DNA for the CDR3 is TGCGCCAGCAGCCCAAAAACCGACTACCGGACCGGGGAGCTGTTTTTT.